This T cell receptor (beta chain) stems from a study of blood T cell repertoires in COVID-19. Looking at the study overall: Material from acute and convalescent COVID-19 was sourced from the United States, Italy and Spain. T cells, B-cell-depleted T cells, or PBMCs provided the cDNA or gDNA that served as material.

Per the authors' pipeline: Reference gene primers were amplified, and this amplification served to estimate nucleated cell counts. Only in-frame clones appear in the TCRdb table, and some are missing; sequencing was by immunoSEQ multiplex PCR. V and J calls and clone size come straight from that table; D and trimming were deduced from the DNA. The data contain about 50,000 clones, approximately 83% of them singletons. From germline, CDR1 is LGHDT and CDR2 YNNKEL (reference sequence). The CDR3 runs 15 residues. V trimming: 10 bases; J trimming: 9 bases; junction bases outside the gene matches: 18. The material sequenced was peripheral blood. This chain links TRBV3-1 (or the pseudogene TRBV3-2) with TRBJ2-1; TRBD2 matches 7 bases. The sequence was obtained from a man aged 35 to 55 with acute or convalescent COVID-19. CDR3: CATTGVGGRKGEQFF. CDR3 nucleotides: TGTGCCACCACCGGCGTGGGAGGGAGGAAGGGTGAGCAGTTCTTC.